The clone carrying this T cell receptor (beta chain) was counted at least ten times. Its antigen is not known. The data were taken from a study of response to subunit inactivated influenza vaccine. TCRdb recomputed calls from the RT-PCR reads with MiXCR, one row per CDR3 protein. Here the sample spans about 520,000 distinct CDR3 sequences, 6.5% to 8% being singletons. Study findings and constraints: The authors proposed limited new T cell recruitment per seasonal influenza vaccination.

The V gene's germline CDR1 is SGHAT and CDR2 FQNNGV. This CDR3 contains 17 residues. The V and J ends lost 7 bases and 6 bases respectively, with 27 bases between them. The chain has TRBV11-2 and TRBJ1-2, with D possibly matching TRBD1 (6 bases). The source material was PBMCs from blood, sampled less than 30 months after vaccination. The TCR comes from a man in his fifties or sixties who received an inactivated influenza vaccine. The CDR3 reads CASTSSRQAPSLHGYTF. In nucleotides, the CDR3 is TGTGCCAGCACCTCCAGCCGACAGGCACCCTCATTGCATGGCTACACCTTC. Drawing the rest from reference TRBV11-2 and TRBJ1-2, the complete variable domain is EAGVAQSPRYKIIEKRQSVAFWCNPISGHATLYWYQQILGQGPKLLIQFQNNGVVDDSQLPKDRFSAERLKGVDSTLKIQPAKLEDSAVYLCASTSSRQAPSLHGYTFGSGTRLTVV.